The rows below give T cell receptor beta chains drawn from one sample of a study of T-cell reconstitution after alpha-beta-depleted transplantation in children. TCRdb independently ran MiXCR on the PCR reads; one entry per CDR3 protein. This table has hundreds of thousands of distinct CDR3 sequences, 15% to 20% appearing once. This material consisted of PBMCs, mostly from graft donor cells, taken 360 days after TCRalphabeta/CD19-depleted stem cell transplant. These receptors came from a boy under two years old who had a stem cell transplant for Wiskott-Aldrich syndrome, so the T cells may come from the graft donor. CDR3s include the opening cysteine and the closing phenylalanine or tryptophan.

V | CDR3
TRBV4-1 | CASSPGWGRTEAFF
TRBV25-1 | CASSNRNYGYTF
TRBV29-1 | CSVVYPRDLSTDTQYF
TRBV10-3 | CAISESTSGRLTYEQYF
TRBV6-2/TRBV6-3 | CASSLVSVDYTDTQYF
TRBV10-3 | CAISEPQGTFQETQYF
TRBV7-9 | CASSLATGTGGYTF
TRBV14 | CASSQALEEQFF
TRBV15 | CATSRGGSSGGALETQYF
TRBV9 | CASSVGVAGAYNEQFF
TRBV2 | CASSEKGPYEQYF
TRBV20-1 | CSARVREGGTQYF
TRBV7-6 | CASSRDPAGFEQYF
TRBV20-1 | CSASADGRGETQYF
TRBV12-3/TRBV12-4 | CASSGQEWGTDTQYF
TRBV18 | CASSPGPSETQYF
TRBV5-5 | CASSLRWSPTDTQYF
TRBV18 | CASSPKGGFGYTF
TRBV11-2 | CASSLVEGLLVAGGLRTQYF
TRBV12-3/TRBV12-4 | CASSGGFYNEQFF
TRBV7-2 | CASSPGPHETQYF
TRBV11-2 | CASSPGGPVNTGELFF
TRBV5-4 | CASSSAKLTSTDTQYF
TRBV4-3 | CATRSTGTSGYEQYF
TRBV7-2 | CASSIHGTPDNEQFF
TRBV12-3/TRBV12-4 | CASTLSGRNTGELFF
TRBV11-2 | CASSSRRTGSISYEQYF
TRBV5-5 | CASSLQGSNTGELFF
TRBV20-1 | CSAARYEQFF
TRBV7-8 | CASSLVLGQGQETQYF
TRBV12-3/TRBV12-4 | CASSLSQRETNEQFF
TRBV12-3/TRBV12-4 | CASTGQSHCYTF
TRBV5-6 | CASRSTSGRSNEQFF
TRBV7-9 | CASSVLWGANEKLFF
TRBV20-1 | CSARVGTGWYQETQYF
TRBV11-1 | CASSPPRGKTYEQYF
TRBV2 | CASTRDRGTYEQYF
TRBV7-8 | CASSSQGRGANVLTF
TRBV3-1 | CASSAGSLEQYF
TRBV24-1 | CATSKAGRKDTYNEQFF
TRBV29-1 | CSVEEFGEETQYF
TRBV20-1 | CSARDGIAQETQYF
TRBV12-3/TRBV12-4 | CASRLTRTSGTGELFF
TRBV18 | CASSPMAGKGDEQFF
TRBV29-1 | CSVGGLAGGPLADTQYF
TRBV6-5 | CASSYVGGNYGYTF
TRBV27 | CASRPGTTQETQYF
TRBV20-1 | CSARGARAVQETQYF
TRBV5-1 | CASSFLLAGLGDTQYF
TRBV9 | CASSPPGGPGEQFF
TRBV7-2 | CASSLFGTSSYNEQFF